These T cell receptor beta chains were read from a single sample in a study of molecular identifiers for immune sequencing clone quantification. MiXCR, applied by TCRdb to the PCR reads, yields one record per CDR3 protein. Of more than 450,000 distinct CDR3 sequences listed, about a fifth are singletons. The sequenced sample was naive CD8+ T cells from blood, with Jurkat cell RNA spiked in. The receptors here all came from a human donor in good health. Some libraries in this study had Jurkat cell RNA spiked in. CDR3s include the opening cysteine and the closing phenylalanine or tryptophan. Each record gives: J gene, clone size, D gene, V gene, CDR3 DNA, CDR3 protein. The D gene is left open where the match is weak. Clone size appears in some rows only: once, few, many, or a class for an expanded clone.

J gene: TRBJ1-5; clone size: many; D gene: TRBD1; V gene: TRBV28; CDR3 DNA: TGTGCCAGCAGTGATGGACAGGGGCTTAGCAATCAGCCCCAGCATTTT; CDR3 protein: CASSDGQGLSNQPQHF
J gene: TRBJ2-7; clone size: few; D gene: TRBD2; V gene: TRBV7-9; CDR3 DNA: TGTGCCAGCAGCTTGGGGACTAGAAGGTTCGAGCAGTACTTC; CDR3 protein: CASSLGTRRFEQYF
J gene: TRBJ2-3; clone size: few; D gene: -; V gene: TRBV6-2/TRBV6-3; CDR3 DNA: TGTGCCAGCAGTTTCGAGATATTACACACAGATACGCAGTATTTT; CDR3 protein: CASSFEILHTDTQYF
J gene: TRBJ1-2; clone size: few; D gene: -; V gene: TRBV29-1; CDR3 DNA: TGCAGCGTTGATGTCGGCTATGGCTACACCTTC; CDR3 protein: CSVDVGYGYTF
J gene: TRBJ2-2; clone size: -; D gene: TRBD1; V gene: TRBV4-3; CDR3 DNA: TGCGCCAGCAGCCAAGATATGAGGGACAGTGACACCGGGGAGCTGTTTTTT; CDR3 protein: CASSQDMRDSDTGELFF
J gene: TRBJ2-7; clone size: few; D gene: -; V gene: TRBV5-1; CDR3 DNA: TGCGCCAGCAGCTTGGAATCGACAGGTTACTCCTACGAGCAGTACTTC; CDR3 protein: CASSLESTGYSYEQYF
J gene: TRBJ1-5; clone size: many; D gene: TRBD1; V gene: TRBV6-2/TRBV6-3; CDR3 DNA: TGTGCCAGCAGTTCTGGACAGGGGTATCAGCCCCAGCATTTT; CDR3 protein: CASSSGQGYQPQHF
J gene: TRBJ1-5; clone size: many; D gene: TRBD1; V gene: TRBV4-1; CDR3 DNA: TGCGCCAGCAGCCAGCTACAGGGGTATAGTCCTCAGCCCCAGCATTTT; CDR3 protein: CASSQLQGYSPQPQHF
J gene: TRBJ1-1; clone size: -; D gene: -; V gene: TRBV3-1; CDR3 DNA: TGTGCCAGCAGCCAAGATAGGGGAATCGATCTGAACACTGAAGCTTTCTTT; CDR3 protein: CASSQDRGIDLNTEAFF
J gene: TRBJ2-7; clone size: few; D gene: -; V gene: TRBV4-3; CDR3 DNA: TGCGCCAGCAGCCAAGATGAGGCAGGGGGGATCTACGAGCAGTACTTC; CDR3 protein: CASSQDEAGGIYEQYF
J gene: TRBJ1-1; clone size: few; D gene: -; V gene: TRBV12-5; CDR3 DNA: TGTGCTAGTGGTTCCCTGGGAGGGACCCACACTGAAGCTTTCTTT; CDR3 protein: CASGSLGGTHTEAFF
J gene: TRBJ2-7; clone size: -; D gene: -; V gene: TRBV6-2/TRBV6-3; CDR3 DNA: TGTGCCAGCAGTTACCTGTCAGCTCGCTCCTACGAGCAGTACTTC; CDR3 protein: CASSYLSARSYEQYF
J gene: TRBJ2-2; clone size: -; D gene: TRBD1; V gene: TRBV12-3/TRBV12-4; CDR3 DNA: TGTGCCAGCAGTTTTTCTCAGGGGGCCGGGGAGCTGTTTTTT; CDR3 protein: CASSFSQGAGELFF
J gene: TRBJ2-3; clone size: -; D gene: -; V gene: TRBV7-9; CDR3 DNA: TGTGCCAGCAGCTTATCAAGGCTAGTCGCGCAGTATTTT; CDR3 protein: CASSLSRLVAQYF
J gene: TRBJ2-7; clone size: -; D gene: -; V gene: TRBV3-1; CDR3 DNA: TGTGCCAGCAGCCCCCCGGATGAGGGCGAGCGGTACTTC; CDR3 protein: CASSPPDEGERYF
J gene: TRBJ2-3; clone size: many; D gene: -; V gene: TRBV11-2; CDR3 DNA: TGTGCCAGCAGTCCCGACAGGATCCGAGAAGATACGCAGTATTTT; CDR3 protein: CASSPDRIREDTQYF
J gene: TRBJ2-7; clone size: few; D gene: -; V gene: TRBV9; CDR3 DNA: TGTGCCAGCAGCTCCGGGCCAGGGGAGACCTACGAGCAGTACTTC; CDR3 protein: CASSSGPGETYEQYF
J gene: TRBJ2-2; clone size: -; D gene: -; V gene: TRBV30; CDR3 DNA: TGTGCCTGGAGTATTATAAAACCCGGGGAGCTGTTTTTT; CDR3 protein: CAWSIIKPGELFF
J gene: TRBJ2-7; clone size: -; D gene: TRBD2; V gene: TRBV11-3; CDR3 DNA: TGTGCCAGCAGCTACTCGGGGCTAGCGGAGAATGAGCAGTACTTC; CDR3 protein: CASSYSGLAENEQYF
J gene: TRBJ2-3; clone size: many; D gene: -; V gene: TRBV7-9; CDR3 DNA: TGTGCCAGCAGCTTAGGGGCCGTAACAGATACGCAGTATTTT; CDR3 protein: CASSLGAVTDTQYF
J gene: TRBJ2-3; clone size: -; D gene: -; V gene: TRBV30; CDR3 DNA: TGTGCCTGGAGTGGTTGGGCTAGCGTGTCGCCCGCGCCCACAGATACGCAGTATTTT; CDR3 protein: CAWSGWASVSPAPTDTQYF
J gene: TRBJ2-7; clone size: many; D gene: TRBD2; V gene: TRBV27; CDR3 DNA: TGTGCCAGCAGCCAAGGACTAGCAAACGAGCAGTACTTC; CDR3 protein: CASSQGLANEQYF
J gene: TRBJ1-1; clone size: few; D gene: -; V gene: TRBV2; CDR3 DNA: TGTGCCAGCAGATCCCAGGGGTTCGCTGAAGCTTTCTTT; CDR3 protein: CASRSQGFAEAFF
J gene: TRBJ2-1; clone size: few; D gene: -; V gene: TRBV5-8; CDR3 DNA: TGTGCCAGCAGCCCATCGCTCGAGCGCATTTTC; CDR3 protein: CASSPSLERIF
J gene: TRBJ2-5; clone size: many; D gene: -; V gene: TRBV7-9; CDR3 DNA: TGTGCCAGCAGCTACCTAGGAGGTTTGCAAGAGACCCAGTACTTC; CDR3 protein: CASSYLGGLQETQYF
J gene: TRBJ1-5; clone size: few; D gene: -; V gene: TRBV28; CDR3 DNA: TGTGCCAGCACCCCGAGGCTCCCAGAATACAATCAGCCCCAGCATTTT; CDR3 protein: CASTPRLPEYNQPQHF
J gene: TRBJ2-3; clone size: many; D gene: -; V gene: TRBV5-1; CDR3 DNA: TGCGCCAGCAGCTTCGCTGGCGGTTCATACACAGATACGCAGTATTTT; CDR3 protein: CASSFAGGSYTDTQYF
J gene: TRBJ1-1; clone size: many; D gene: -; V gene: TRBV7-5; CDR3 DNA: -; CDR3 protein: CISVPEQTKKDMNTEAFF
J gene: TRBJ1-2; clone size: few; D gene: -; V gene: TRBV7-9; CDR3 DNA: TGTGCCAGCAGCCCACCGAGGACCACAGATTATGGCTACACCTTC; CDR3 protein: CASSPPRTTDYGYTF
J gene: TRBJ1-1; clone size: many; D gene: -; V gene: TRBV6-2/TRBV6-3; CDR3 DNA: TGTGCCAGCAGTTATACAGGGATGAACACTGAAGCTTTCTTT; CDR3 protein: CASSYTGMNTEAFF
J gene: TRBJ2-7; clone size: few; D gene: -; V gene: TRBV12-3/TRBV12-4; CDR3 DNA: TGTGCCAGCAGTATTTATGCAGGGAACGAGCAGTACTTC; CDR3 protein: CASSIYAGNEQYF
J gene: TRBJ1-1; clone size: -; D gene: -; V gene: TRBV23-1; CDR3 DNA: TGCGCCAGCAGTCAATCGTGGGGACATAGGAGCTTGAAGAACACTGAAGCTTTCTTT; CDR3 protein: CASSQSWGHRSLKNTEAFF
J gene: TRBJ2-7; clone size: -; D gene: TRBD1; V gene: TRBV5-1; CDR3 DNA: TGCGCCAGCAGCCTGGGACAGGGGGGGGCCTCCTACGAGCAGCACTTC; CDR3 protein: CASSLGQGGASYEQHF
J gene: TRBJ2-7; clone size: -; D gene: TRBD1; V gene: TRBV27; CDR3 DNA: TGTGCTAGCAGTTACCCACAGACAGGGTCAACCTACGAGCAGTACTTC; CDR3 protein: CASSYPQTGSTYEQYF
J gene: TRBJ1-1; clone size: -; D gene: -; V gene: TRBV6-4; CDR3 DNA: TGTGCCAGCAGTGACTCGATGGGGGAGGAAGCTTTCTTT; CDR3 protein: CASSDSMGEEAFF
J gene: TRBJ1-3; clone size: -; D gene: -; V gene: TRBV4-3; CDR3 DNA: TGCGCCAGCAGCCAAGATCGTTGGCAGGGATCCGGAAACACCATATATTTT; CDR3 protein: CASSQDRWQGSGNTIYF
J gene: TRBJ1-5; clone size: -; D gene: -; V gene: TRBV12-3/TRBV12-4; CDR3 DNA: TGTGCCAGCAGCACTCAAAGACACAATAGCAATCAGCCCCAGCATTTT; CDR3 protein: CASSTQRHNSNQPQHF
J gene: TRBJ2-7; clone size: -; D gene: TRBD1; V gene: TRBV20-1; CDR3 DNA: TGCAGTGCTAGAGACCCCGGGACAGGTTCCTACGAGCAGTACTTC; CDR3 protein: CSARDPGTGSYEQYF
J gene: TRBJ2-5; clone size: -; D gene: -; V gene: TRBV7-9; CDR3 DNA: TGTGCCAGCAGCTTAGCTCGGTCGGGTTTGGAGACCCAGTACTTC; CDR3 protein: CASSLARSGLETQYF
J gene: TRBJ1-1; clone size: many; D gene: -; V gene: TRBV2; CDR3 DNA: TGTGCCAGCAGTGACCTGGAATTTGGGCACACTGAAGCTTTCTTT; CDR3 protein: CASSDLEFGHTEAFF